What follows are 13 T cell receptor beta chains derived from one specimen sequenced in a study of preoperative IRX-2 immunotherapy in early breast cancer. The method was immunoSEQ multiplex PCR; TCRdb's version includes in-frame clones alone and lacks a portion of them. The sample has 95,000 to 100,000 clones, 75% to 90% seen once; the top ten hold under 2.5%. Treatment reported: preoperative locoregional IRX-2 cytokine immunotherapy. The sample consisted of tumor tissue, taken after IRX-2 immunotherapy. These receptors were obtained from a human donor with breast cancer.

The chain carries TRBV19 and TRBJ2-2; 12 positions agree with TRBD1. Per the germline V gene, CDR1 is LNHDA and CDR2 is SQIVND (reference sequence). The CDR3 covers 15 residues. V trimming: 8 bases; J trimming: 1 base; junction bases outside the gene matches: 2. CDR3 sequence (DNA): TGTGCCAGTTGGGACAGGGGGCTGAACACCGGGGAGCTGTTTTTT. This encodes CASWDRGLNTGELFF.

This chain uses TRBV28 with TRBJ1-2, with D unresolved. Deletions cut 7 bases from V and 5 bases from J, with 14 bases between. This CDR3 is built from 13 residues. Germline assignment: CDR1 MDHEN and CDR2 SYDVKM. For the CDR3, the DNA is TGTGCCAGCAATGCCCCCAAGAGATATGGCTACACCTTC. Its protein is CASNAPKRYGYTF.

The chain couples TRBV28 to TRBJ1-1; D unclear. Germline values: CDR1 MDHEN, CDR2 SYDVKM. The ends were cut back, 4 bases at V and 2 bases at J, with 11 bases in the middle. This CDR3 has 14 amino acids. CDR3: CASSSGWGNTEAFF. The CDR3 nucleotides are TGTGCCAGCAGTTCCGGGTGGGGAAACACTGAAGCTTTCTTT.

V gene TRBV6-8 combines with J gene TRBJ1-1, with D perhaps matching TRBD1 (6 bases). Germline V gene sequence: CDR1 MNHGY, CDR2 SAAAGT. The CDR3 sequence is 17 residues long. Trimming pared 2 bases from V and 0 bases from J, leaving 16 bases between. CDR3 sequence: CASSYATTGMMNTEAFF. DNA of the CDR3: TGTGCCAGCAGTTACGCGACGACAGGTATGATGAACACTGAAGCTTTCTTT.

This sequence joins TRBV19 and TRBJ1-2; maybe TRBD1 (6 bases). Germline V gene lookup returns CDR1 LNHDA and CDR2 SQIVND (reference sequence). With 8 bases removed from V and 2 bases from J, the gap between germline ends came to 21 bases. The CDR3 is 16 residues long. The chain's CDR3 is CASSNGGRRRNYGYTF. CDR3 coding DNA: TGTGCCAGTTCTAATGGGGGCAGGAGACGGAACTATGGCTACACCTTC.

The chain is built from TRBV5-1 and TRBJ2-5; 7 bases are a match to TRBD1. Germline CDR1 SGHRS, CDR2 YFSETQ. J gave up 1 base and V 0 bases, and 3 bases lay outside the gene matches. The CDR3 extends over 15 amino acids. CDR3 nucleotide sequence: TGCGCCAGCAGCTTGGGGGGACAGACCCAAGAGACCCAGTACTTC. This translates into CASSLGGQTQETQYF.

The chain joins TRBV15 to TRBJ1-5; D perhaps matches TRBD1 (5 bases). Germline CDR1 and CDR2: LNHNV and YYDKDF (reference sequence). This CDR3 spans 15 amino acids. Trimming left V 5 bases short and J 4 bases short, with 15 bases between. CDR3 in amino acids: CATSPRDGQNQPQHF. The CDR3 region has the DNA TGTGCCACCAGCCCCCGGGACGGACAAAATCAGCCCCAGCATTTT.

The genes are TRBV11-3 and TRBJ1-1; 9 bases are shared with TRBD1. Germline V gene sequence: CDR1 SGHNT, CDR2 YENEEA. The CDR3 loop spans 17 amino acids. V lost 5 bases and J lost 4; bases outside the gene matches: 14. CDR3 in amino acids: CASSPQATGGISTEAFF. The CDR3 DNA reads TGTGCCAGCAGCCCCCAAGCGACAGGGGGTATTTCCACTGAAGCTTTCTTT.

This rearrangement joins TRBV28 to TRBJ1-5; TRBD1 matches at 10 bases. Germline CDR1 and CDR2: MDHEN and SYDVKM. There are 17 residues in the CDR3. Germline trimming cut 3 bases from V and 1 base from J; bases unmatched to any gene: 6. The CDR3 region is CASSLETGGGSNQPQHF. CDR3 sequence (DNA): TGTGCCAGCAGTTTGGAGACAGGGGGCGGAAGCAATCAGCCCCAGCATTTT.

With regard to this clone: Some base is ambiguous or went unread, and X replaces its residue. The chain is built from TRBV30 and TRBJ2-5, with 7 nucleotides matching TRBD1. From germline, CDR1 is GTSNPN and CDR2 SVGIG (reference sequence). Trimming at V came to 1 base and at J to 3 bases, leaving 5 bases not matched to a gene. The CDR3 contains 14 residues. CDR3 in amino acids: CAWSXDRMEETQYF. The CDR3 DNA sequence: TGTGCCTGGAGTGRGGACAGGATGGAAGAGACCCAGTACTTC.

This rearrangement joins TRBV18 to TRBJ2-3; 8 nucleotides align to TRBD2. The CDR3 totals 15 residues. The germline V gene encodes CDR1 KGHSH and CDR2 LQKENI. The V and J ends lost 3 bases and 4 bases, in that order; junction bases with no gene match: 6. The CDR3 coding sequence is TGTGCCAGCTCACCGGGACTAGGGCAAGCAGATACGCAGTATTTT. It yields the protein CASSPGLGQADTQYF.

The gene calls are TRBV29-1 and TRBJ1-1, with 9 positions matching TRBD1. Germline V gene sequence: CDR1 SQVTM, CDR2 ANQGSEA. Losses at the gene ends were 8 bases for V and 5 bases for J; bases not matched to a gene: 9. The CDR3 loop spans 13 amino acids. The DNA for the CDR3 is TGCAGCCCCGGCAGGGACAGGGAGACTGAAGCTTTCTTT. Protein sequence: CSPGRDRETEAFF.

The CDR3 here is CASREQGAHPEAFF. Here the CDR3 DNA reads TGTGCCAGCAGGGAACAGGGGGCGCACCCTGAAGCTTTCTTT. This sequence joins TRBV28 and TRBJ1-1, with 9 bases identical to TRBD1. Losses at the gene ends were 6 bases for V and 6 bases for J; bases not matched to a gene: 8. The CDR3 is 14 residues long. CDR1 MDHEN and CDR2 SYDVKM come from the germline V gene.